One and the same sample provided the 10 T cell receptor beta chains below, sequenced in a study of monozygotic twins with inflammatory bowel disease. From the 5' RACE reads, TCRdb lists one entry per CDR3 protein and no DNA. Its table lists around 200,000 distinct CDR3 sequences. The sample was blood. The receptors derive from a human donor with ulcerative colitis or Crohn's disease, or a healthy co-twin of an affected twin (not recorded which).

This chain links TRBV12-3 or TRBV12-4 with TRBJ2-1. CDR3 length equals 16 residues. CDR3 sequence reads: CASSSSSGGSYNEQFF.

The V and J genes are TRBV7-9 and TRBJ2-5; no DNA is available, so the TRBD2 call from TCRdb remains unchecked. CDR1 is SEHNR, CDR2 FQNEAQ, per germline (reference sequence). CDR3 length: 15 residues. CDR3 residues: CASVDRASPQETQYF. The variable domain in full, completed from reference TRBV7-9 and TRBJ2-5, reads DTGVSQNPRHKITKRGQNVTFRCDPISEHNRLYWYRQTLGQGPEFLTYFQNEAQLEKSRLLSDRFSAERPKGSFSTLEIQRTEQGDSAMYLCASVDRASPQETQYFGPGTRLLVL.

The chain links TRBV5-1 to TRBJ1-6. The CDR3 runs 12 residues. Looked up from germline, CDR1 is SGHRS and CDR2 is YFSETQ. The CDR3 loop is CASSPDGSPLHF.

The V and J genes are TRBV5-1 and TRBJ1-2; checking the TCRdb D call of TRBD1 is not possible without DNA. The germline V gene has CDR1 SGHRS and CDR2 YFSETQ. The CDR3 contains 17 residues. CDR3 region: CASSLPGQGIANYGYTF.

This chain uses TRBV29-1 with TRBJ2-3. Germline V gene lookup returns CDR1 SQVTM and CDR2 ANQGSEA. The CDR3 is 12 amino acids. CDR3 residues: CSGVRKTDTQYF.

The chain couples TRBV27 to TRBJ2-7; TCRdb reports TRBD1, a call that lacks DNA to check it against. Germline lookup yields CDR1 MNHEY and CDR2 SMNVEV (reference sequence). The CDR3 sequence is 14 residues long. This chain's CDR3 is CASRPGGGFDEQYF.

The chain carries TRBV7-9 and TRBJ1-3; checking the TCRdb D call of TRBD1 is not possible without DNA. Per the germline V gene, CDR1 is SEHNR and CDR2 is FQNEAQ (reference sequence). The CDR3 contains 16 residues. The CDR3: CASSLGTVRSGNTIYF.

The chain links TRBV29-1 to TRBJ1-3; the D call from TCRdb, TRBD1, cannot be confirmed without DNA. Germline CDR1 and CDR2: SQVTM and ANQGSEA. The CDR3 runs 14 residues. This chain's CDR3 is CSAATGNSGNTIYF.

The V and J genes are TRBV6-6 and TRBJ1-2; TCRdb calls TRBD1, which cannot be checked without DNA. The CDR3 has 13 amino acids. The germline V gene has CDR1 MNHNY and CDR2 SVGAGI (reference sequence). The CDR3 reads CASRDRVDYGYTF.

The J gene is TRBJ1-1, the V gene TRBV28; TCRdb selects TRBD1, and the lack of DNA leaves this call unchecked. The CDR3 sequence is 16 residues long. Germline V CDR1 and CDR2: MDHEN, SYDVKM. The CDR3 spells CASSSPGALPVTEAFF.